One sample yielded the 2 T cell receptor beta chains listed below, sequenced in a study of cytomegalovirus exposure and HLA in healthy donors. The study ran its PCR with 60 Vbeta and 13 Jbeta primers. The data were produced by immunoSEQ multiplex PCR, yet TCRdb's version contains in-frame clones alone and is incomplete. The sample shows around 110,000 clones, approximately 70% of them seen only once. Material for sequencing was PBMCs. The receptors here all came from a middle-aged woman in good health and CMV-seropositive.

The V call is TRBV11-1, the J call TRBJ2-3; the match to TRBD2 covers 10 bases. The CDR3 runs 17 residues. J gave up 3 bases and V 3 bases, and 9 bases lay outside the gene matches. Germline CDR1 reads SGHAT; CDR2 reads FQDESV (reference sequence). CDR3 protein: CASSLFDLAGVTDTQYF. CDR3 DNA sequence: TGTGCCAGCAGCTTGTTTGATCTAGCGGGAGTGACAGATACGCAGTATTTT.

This chain joins TRBV14 and TRBJ2-1, with 13 nucleotides matching TRBD2. The J segment lost 5 bases and the V segment lost 1 base, leaving 5 bases of the junction unmatched. The length of the CDR3 is 17 residues. Looked up from germline, CDR1 is SGHDN and CDR2 is FVKESK. CDR3 in DNA: TGTGCCAGCAGCCAAGGGCGAGGGACTAGCGGGAACAATGAGCAGTTCTTC. Translating it yields CASSQGRGTSGNNEQFF.